Listed below are T cell receptor beta chains from one sample, sequenced in a study of T-cell reconstitution after alpha-beta-depleted transplantation in children. TCRdb reprocessed the PCR reads via MiXCR and lists one record per CDR3 protein. The sample lists over 150,000 distinct CDR3 sequences; about 6.6% were seen once. This material consisted of PBMCs, taken before TCRalphabeta/CD19-depleted stem cell transplant. The receptors shown here come from a boy between 2 and 10 years old with acute lymphoblastic leukemia, due to receive a stem cell transplant. The CDR3 runs from the conserved cysteine through the conserved F or W. A D gene is named only where the DNA matches it firmly. Not all rows give a size; the values are once, few, many and, for expanded clones, a class.

CDR3nt	CDR3aa	v_gene	j_gene	d_gene	abundance
TGCAGCGCCCAGGGGGATCCCAATGAGCAGTTCTTC	CSAQGDPNEQFF	TRBV29-1	TRBJ2-1	TRBD1	many
TGTGCCAGCAGCACCCCCGGGGAATACAATGAGCAGTTCTTC	CASSTPGEYNEQFF	TRBV7-9	TRBJ2-1	-	many
TGTGCCAGCAGCTCAGGACTAGCGGGGGGTTCATACACAGATACGCAGTATTTT	CASSSGLAGGSYTDTQYF	TRBV11-1	TRBJ2-3	TRBD2	-
TGTGCCTGGAGTCGAAGCGGGACCACAGATACGCAGTATTTT	CAWSRSGTTDTQYF	TRBV30	TRBJ2-3	TRBD2	-
TGTGCCATCAGTGAGCGGGACATCTCAACGCCTGAGCAGTTCTTC	CAISERDISTPEQFF	TRBV10-3	TRBJ2-1	-	many
TGTGCCACCAGCAGAGAAGGTCGTACCAACTCACCCCTCCACTTT	CATSREGRTNSPLHF	TRBV15	TRBJ1-6	-	few
TGTGCCAGCAGCAGACTCGCGGGGGGTTACAATGAGCAGTTCTTC	CASSRLAGGYNEQFF	TRBV6-5	TRBJ2-1	TRBD2	many
TGTGCCATCAGTGGGGAGGGAAGGTCGGACAGAAGCGAATACGAGCAGTACTTC	CAISGEGRSDRSEYEQYF	TRBV10-3	TRBJ2-7	-	many
TGCAGCGGAAGGACAGGGCGGTACAATGAGCAGTTCTTC	CSGRTGRYNEQFF	TRBV29-1	TRBJ2-1	TRBD1	many
TGCAGTGCTAGTGGGGGTGGGATGGAGCAGTTCTTC	CSASGGGMEQFF	TRBV20-1	TRBJ2-1	-	few
TGTGCCCACTCGGGGCTAGTTCCGGAGACCCAGTACTTC	CAHSGLVPETQYF	TRBV7-9	TRBJ2-5	-	few
TGTGCCAGCAGCTCCCGGGGGACAGATACGCAGTATTTT	CASSSRGTDTQYF	TRBV5-6	TRBJ2-3	-	many
TGTGCCAGCAGCCCCAGGGGGGACAACACAGATACGCAGTATTTT	CASSPRGDNTDTQYF	TRBV4-2	TRBJ2-3	-	many
TGTGCCAGCAGCTTAGTGGCTAGCGGGCAAGAGACCCAGTACTTC	CASSLVASGQETQYF	TRBV11-2	TRBJ2-5	TRBD2	many
TGTGCCAGCAGCTTAGGACAGCCGTGGAATGAGCAGTTCTTC	CASSLGQPWNEQFF	TRBV12-1	TRBJ2-1	-	many
TGCAGCGTGCATCCCGCCCCAGCGGCAGATACGCAGTATTTT	CSVHPAPAADTQYF	TRBV29-1	TRBJ2-3	-	many
TGTGCCAGCAGTCTTAGCGGGGGTTCGACAGATACGCAGTATTTT	CASSLSGGSTDTQYF	TRBV12-3/TRBV12-4	TRBJ2-3	TRBD2	many
TGTGCCAGCAGGCGCAAGTTCGGGGAGCTGTTTTTT	CASRRKFGELFF	TRBV7-2	TRBJ2-2	-	-
TGTGCCAGCATCTTAGACAACTCCTACGAGCAGTACTTC	CASILDNSYEQYF	TRBV7-2	TRBJ2-7	-	many
TGTGCCAGCAGCTTCGGCGGGGGGAACACTGAAGCTTTCTTT	CASSFGGGNTEAFF	TRBV7-9	TRBJ1-1	-	-
TGTGCCAGCAGAGGGGGCACTTACGGGAACACTGAAGCTTTCTTT	CASRGGTYGNTEAFF	TRBV5-5	TRBJ1-1	TRBD1	many
TGTGCCAGCTCACCACTCGCCGGACTAGCGGCCAATGAGCAGTTCTTC	CASSPLAGLAANEQFF	TRBV18	TRBJ2-1	TRBD2	-
TGTGCCAGCAGTTTAACAGGATTGAACACTGAAGCTTTCTTT	CASSLTGLNTEAFF	TRBV12-3/TRBV12-4	TRBJ1-1	-	-
TGTGCCAGCAGCCCCCTGGGAACGCAGTATTTT	CASSPLGTQYF	TRBV14	TRBJ2-3	-	-
TGTGCCAGCGCCAAAGGTCGGGGGACTATCACAGATACGCAGTATTTT	CASAKGRGTITDTQYF	TRBV7-2	TRBJ2-3	TRBD2	many
TGTGCCAGCAGCTTGTGGCGGGAGGGGCTGGCGTGGGATGAGCAGTTCTTC	CASSLWREGLAWDEQFF	TRBV5-5	TRBJ2-1	TRBD2	many
TGCAGTGGCCTACTAGCGGGAGGACTCTACGAGCAGTACTTC	CSGLLAGGLYEQYF	TRBV20-1	TRBJ2-7	TRBD2	many
TGTGCCAGCAGCGTACAGGGTGTGATGAACACTGAAGCTTTCTTT	CASSVQGVMNTEAFF	TRBV9	TRBJ1-1	-	many
TGCAGCGTTGACCAGGGGGCGGGAGGCTACACCTTC	CSVDQGAGGYTF	TRBV29-1	TRBJ1-2	TRBD1	-
TGCAGCGTTCCTGGTCAGAGATACTACGAGCAGTACTTC	CSVPGQRYYEQYF	TRBV29-1	TRBJ2-7	-	many
TGTGCCAGCAGTAGAGGTCAGCCTAGTGATACGCAGTATTTT	CASSRGQPSDTQYF	TRBV28	TRBJ2-3	-	many
TGTGCCAGCAGCTTACGCGGGGGACGTGCTAACTCCTACGAGCAGTACTTC	CASSLRGGRANSYEQYF	TRBV7-2	TRBJ2-7	TRBD2	many
TGTGCCAGCAGCTTAGCACGGACTATCGTGGTGGGTGAGCAGTTCTTC	CASSLARTIVVGEQFF	TRBV7-2	TRBJ2-1	-	-
TGCGCCAGCAGCCAAGATCCGGCAGGGGTTAATAGCAATCAGCCCCAGCATTTT	CASSQDPAGVNSNQPQHF	TRBV4-3	TRBJ1-5	-	-